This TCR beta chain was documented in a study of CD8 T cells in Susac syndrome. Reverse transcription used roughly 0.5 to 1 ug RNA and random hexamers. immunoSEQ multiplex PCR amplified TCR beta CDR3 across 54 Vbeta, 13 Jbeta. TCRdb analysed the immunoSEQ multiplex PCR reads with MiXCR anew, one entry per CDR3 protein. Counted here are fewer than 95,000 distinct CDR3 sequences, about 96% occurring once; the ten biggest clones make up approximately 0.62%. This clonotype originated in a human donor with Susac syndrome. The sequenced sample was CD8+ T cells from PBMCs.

In nucleotides, the CDR3 is TGCAGTGCTAGTAGGGGTGACAGCCTGAACACTGAAGCTTTCTTT. As protein: CSASRGDSLNTEAFF. The chain recombines TRBV20-1 with TRBJ1-1, with D perhaps TRBD1 (5 bases). This CDR3 has 15 residues. Germline V CDR1 and CDR2: DFQATT, SNEGSKA (reference sequence). V was cut by 3 bases and J by 0 bases, with 14 bases left in between.